This passage covers 21 T cell receptor beta chains from one sample sequenced in a study of T-cell reconstitution after alpha-beta-depleted transplantation in children. Preparation of the TCRbeta library involved a method that used unique molecular identifiers. TCRdb reanalysed the PCR reads using MiXCR and keeps one entry per CDR3 protein. The top ten hold 5% of the sample, which has 700,000 to 850,000 distinct CDR3 sequences, less than 20% seen once. The sample consisted of PBMCs, mostly from graft donor cells, taken 360 days after TCRalphabeta/CD19-depleted stem cell transplant. These receptors all stem from a male patient between 10 and 17 years old who had a stem cell transplant for acute lymphoblastic leukemia, so the T cells may come from the graft donor.

This chain links TRBV7-4 with TRBJ2-5; D is undetermined. Trimming removed 5 bases from V and 0 bases from J, with 19 bases in between. Germline V CDR1 and CDR2: SGHVT, SQSDAQ. The CDR3 runs to 17 residues. DNA of the CDR3: TGTGCCAGCAGCCATCACCTCCGACAACGGTACCAAGAGACCCAGTACTTC. Translated, it gives CASSHHLRQRYQETQYF.

In this sample, this clonotype turned up a few times. CDR3 sequence (DNA): TGTGCCAGCCAGGGGAGCACTAGCGTATACAATGAGCAGTTCTTC. It specifies CASQGSTSVYNEQFF. The chain employs TRBV2 and TRBJ2-1; possible D gene TRBD2, 7 bases. Trimming removed 8 bases from V and 4 bases from J, with 18 bases in between. Looked up from germline, CDR1 is SNHLY and CDR2 is FYNNEI. This CDR3 has 15 amino acids.

This clonotype showed up just a few times. This chain connects TRBV5-1 to TRBJ2-5; D remains ambiguous. Germline-derived CDR1 and CDR2 are SGHRS and YFSETQ. The V end lost 4 bases, the J end lost 5 bases, and 12 bases lay between the germline ends. This CDR3 is 13 amino acids long. In DNA, the CDR3 is TGCGCCAGCAGCCTCTGGACCTGGGAGACCCAGTACTTC. It yields the protein CASSLWTWETQYF.

This sequence joins TRBV4-1 and TRBJ1-5; weak D call: TRBD1 (5 bases). There are 14 residues in the CDR3. Germline CDR1 is MGHRA and CDR2 is YSYEKL. Deletions cut 1 base from V and 11 bases from J, with 15 bases between. The CDR3 protein is CASSQVVGGGTQHF. The CDR3 DNA is TGCGCCAGCAGCCAAGTCGTCGGGGGAGGGACCCAGCATTTT.

V and J are TRBV7-2 and TRBJ2-7; 9 bases match TRBD1. The germline V gene encodes CDR1 SGHTA and CDR2 FQGNSA. Losses at the gene ends were 8 bases for V and 4 bases for J; bases not matched to a gene: 15. The CDR3 extends over 16 amino acids. The DNA for the CDR3 is TGTGCCAGCCAGGGGACAGGGAATATTTCCCTTTACGAGCAGTACTTC. Protein: CASQGTGNISLYEQYF. Drawing the rest from reference TRBV7-2 and TRBJ2-7, the complete variable domain is GAGVSQSPSNKVTEKGKDVELRCDPISGHTALYWYRQSLGQGLEFLIYFQGNSAPDKSGLPSDRFSAERTGGSVSTLTIQRTQQEDSAVYLCASQGTGNISLYEQYFGPGTRLTVT.

The V gene is TRBV20-1, the J gene TRBJ2-7; 8 bases are shared with TRBD2. The CDR3 is 14 amino acids. Germline assignment: CDR1 DFQATT and CDR2 SNEGSKA (reference sequence). V lost 5 bases and J lost 2; bases outside the gene matches: 8. The CDR3 DNA reads as TGCAGTGCTGCACTGACTAGCGTAGCCTACGAGCAGTACTTC. It is translated as CSAALTSVAYEQYF.

This clonotype was detected a few times. This CDR3 is CASSIQGPAEAFF. The DNA of the CDR3 is TGCGCCAGCAGCATACAGGGGCCAGCTGAAGCTTTCTTT. The V gene is TRBV4-1, the J gene TRBJ1-1; 7 nucleotides match TRBD1. The germline CDR1 and CDR2 sequences are MGHRA and YSYEKL. J lost 6 bases, V lost 5 bases, and 6 bases had no gene match. This CDR3 has 13 amino acids.

This chain joins TRBV24-1 and TRBJ2-2; 8 bases agree with TRBD1. CDR3 size: 17 residues. Per the germline V gene, CDR1 is KGHDR and CDR2 is SFDVKD. V lost 1 base and J lost 1; bases outside the gene matches: 4. The CDR3 sequence is CATSDLSGGKNTGELFF. The CDR3 DNA reads TGTGCCACCAGTGATTTATCAGGGGGCAAGAACACCGGGGAGCTGTTTTTT.

A few counts support this clonotype. The V gene is TRBV5-1, the J gene TRBJ2-7; 8 nucleotides align to TRBD1. The CDR3 is 15 amino acids. CDR1 and CDR2 from the germline V gene are SGHRS and YFSETQ. V was pared by 3 bases and J by 0 bases, with 5 bases of the junction left unmatched. CDR3 loop: CASSSTGVSSYEQYF. The CDR3 region has the DNA TGCGCCAGCAGCTCGACAGGGGTAAGCTCCTACGAGCAGTACTTC.

This clonotype was detected only a few times. The V gene is TRBV5-1, the J gene TRBJ2-7; tentative D call: TRBD2 (6 bases). This CDR3 has 16 residues. CDR1 and CDR2 from the germline V gene are SGHRS and YFSETQ. Trimming removed 3 bases at V and 5 bases at J, with 21 bases between. The CDR3: CASSSIAGGFHNEQYF. For the CDR3, the DNA is TGCGCCAGCAGCTCAATCGCTGGGGGGTTTCACAACGAGCAGTACTTC.

This clonotype was seen repeatedly, ten times or more. The chain is built from TRBV7-2 and TRBJ2-1; 7 bases match TRBD2. The CDR3 length is 15 residues. Trimming removed 4 bases from V and 1 base from J; junction bases left unmatched: 4. Per germline, CDR1 SGHTA and CDR2 FQGNSA. The CDR3 sequence: CASSSGLGSYNEQFF. CDR3 sequence (DNA): TGTGCCAGCAGCTCCGGACTAGGGTCCTACAATGAGCAGTTCTTC.

This clonotype was seen more than once but under ten times. The V call is TRBV6-1, the J call TRBJ2-3; no reliable D call. Germline-derived CDR1 and CDR2 are MNHNS and SASEGT. The CDR3 is 16 residues long. V was clipped by 7 bases and J by 0 bases, with 17 bases between them. The CDR3 nucleotides are TGTGCCAGCACCTATAGTGGGCAGGTTAGCACAGATACGCAGTATTTT. Encoded protein: CASTYSGQVSTDTQYF.

The chain joins TRBV7-9 to TRBJ2-1; TRBD2 aligns across 8 bases. This CDR3 is 16 amino acids long. Losses at the gene ends were 1 base for V and 4 bases for J; bases not matched to a gene: 6. In germline, CDR1 is SEHNR, CDR2 FQNEAQ (reference sequence). The CDR3 nucleotides are TGTGCCAGCAGCTTAGGAGTCAGCGGGAGTTACAATGAGCAGTTCTTC. Protein: CASSLGVSGSYNEQFF.

In its sample, this clonotype was seen many times. This chain connects TRBV27 to TRBJ2-7; possible D gene TRBD2, 5 bases. The germline CDR1 and CDR2 sequences are MNHEY and SMNVEV (reference sequence). The CDR3 runs to 14 residues. V was trimmed by 5 bases and J by 6 bases, leaving 17 bases between them. The DNA of the CDR3 is TGTGCCAGCAGTGGTCTCTGGAGGCCCAGCGAGCAGTACTTC. It codes for CASSGLWRPSEQYF.

This clonotype was seen a handful of times. The V and J genes are TRBV29-1 and TRBJ2-5; D gene uncertain. The CDR3 consists of 11 residues. V was pared by 8 bases and J by 3 bases, with 10 bases between. Looked up from germline, CDR1 is SQVTM and CDR2 is ANQGSEA. The CDR3 DNA follows: TGCAGCCCATCAGTGGAAGAGACCCAGTACTTC. Translated, it gives CSPSVEETQYF.

The sample holds many counts of this clonotype. This CDR3 reads CSVESLAGESYEQYF. The CDR3 bases are TGCAGCGTTGAGTCACTAGCGGGAGAATCCTACGAGCAGTACTTC. The rearrangement uses TRBV29-1 and TRBJ2-7; 11 bases align to TRBD2. The V and J ends lost 3 bases and 1 base, in that order; junction bases with no gene match: 5. This CDR3 has 15 residues. Germline assignment: CDR1 SQVTM and CDR2 ANQGSEA.

The rearrangement joins TRBV29-1 to TRBJ2-1, with 9 bases fitting TRBD1. Germline-derived CDR1 and CDR2 are SQVTM and ANQGSEA. The V segment lost 6 bases and the J segment 5 bases; nucleotides outside the gene matches: 5. CDR3 length: 13 amino acids. The CDR3, as DNA: TGCAGCGTAGGACAGGGGTGGGACAATGAGCAGTTCTTC. Amino acids: CSVGQGWDNEQFF.

This clonotype was counted only a few times. The chain employs TRBV4-1 and TRBJ2-5; 7 nucleotides agree with TRBD1. The CDR3 spans 14 residues. Germline loops: CDR1 MGHRA, CDR2 YSYEKL. Trimming at V came to 3 bases and at J to 3 bases, leaving 4 bases not matched to a gene. The CDR3 region is CASSHYRGEETQYF. The CDR3 DNA follows: TGCGCCAGCAGCCACTACAGGGGTGAAGAGACCCAGTACTTC.

The chain joins TRBV20-1 to TRBJ1-1; perhaps TRBD1 as D (6 bases). The CDR3 contains 14 residues. The V and J ends lost 4 bases and 1 base respectively, with 13 bases between them. CDR1 and CDR2 (germline): DFQATT, SNEGSKA (reference sequence). CDR3 nucleotide sequence: TGCAGTGCTACAGGGACATTACGGAACACTGAAGCTTTCTTT. Protein product: CSATGTLRNTEAFF.

The chain employs TRBV5-1 and TRBJ2-7; D unresolved. Germline loops: CDR1 SGHRS, CDR2 YFSETQ. V lost 7 bases, J lost 6 bases, and 23 bases lay in between. CDR3 length equals 15 residues. CDR3 sequence (DNA): TGCGCCAGCGCCGCCCGCGAGACACCTACTCTCGAGCAGTACTTC. Translated: CASAARETPTLEQYF.

V usage is TRBV7-6 and J usage is TRBJ2-1, with D possibly being TRBD1 (6 bases). V lost 3 bases and J 6 bases, leaving 12 bases between the germline ends. The CDR3 spans 14 residues. Germline-derived CDR1 and CDR2 are SGHVS and FNYEAQ. DNA of the CDR3: TGTGCCAGCAGCTTGGCAGGGGTGCCCAATGAGCAGTTCTTC. Amino acids: CASSLAGVPNEQFF. The entire variable domain, with the rest obtained from reference TRBV7-6 and TRBJ2-1, is as follows: GAGVSQSPRYKVTKRGQDVALRCDPISGHVSLYWYRQALGQGPEFLTYFNYEAQQDKSGLPNDRFSAERPEGSISTLTIQRTEQRDSAMYRCASSLAGVPNEQFFGPGTRLTVL.